These 12 T cell receptor beta chains came from one sample sequenced in a study of blood T cell repertoires in COVID-19. Assay: immunoSEQ multiplex PCR; the TCRdb copy retains only in-frame clones and omits some. The sample has roughly 280,000 clones; roughly 85% are singletons. Source material: peripheral blood. The receptors were gathered from a woman in her 70s with acute or convalescent COVID-19.

The chain combines TRBV7-6 with TRBJ2-3, with 12 bases identical to TRBD2. The germline V gene encodes CDR1 SGHVS and CDR2 FNYEAQ. V gave up 5 bases and J gave up 0 bases; unmatched junction bases: 3. The CDR3 spans 16 residues. The DNA of the CDR3 is TGTGCCAGCAGCCGAGGACTAGCGGGGAGCACAGATACGCAGTATTTT. It codes for CASSRGLAGSTDTQYF.

V and J are TRBV5-1 and TRBJ2-7; 9 positions agree with TRBD1. V dropped 2 bases and J dropped 7; count of bases not matched to a gene: 7. This CDR3 contains 14 residues. Germline lookup yields CDR1 SGHRS and CDR2 YFSETQ. This chain's CDR3 is CASSFRDRVKEQYF. In nucleotides, the CDR3 is TGCGCCAGCAGCTTCCGGGACAGGGTAAAGGAGCAGTACTTC.

The chain has TRBV11-2 and TRBJ1-1, with 7 bases that match TRBD1. The CDR3 extends over 15 amino acids. V trimming: 0 bases; J trimming: 7 bases; junction bases outside the gene matches: 8. Germline V CDR1 and CDR2: SGHAT, FQNNGV. The CDR3 protein is CASSLDETGRGEAFF. In DNA form, the CDR3 reads TGTGCCAGCAGCTTAGACGAGACAGGGAGAGGTGAAGCTTTCTTT.

This clone was observed once. V is TRBV11-2 and J is TRBJ2-3; the D gene is possibly TRBD1 (6 bases). Trimming removed 5 bases at V and 2 bases at J, with 14 bases between. Germline assignment: CDR1 SGHAT and CDR2 FQNNGV. There are 15 residues in the CDR3. The CDR3 here is CASSPGGLITDTQYF. DNA for the CDR3: TGTGCCAGCAGCCCTGGGGGCCTAATCACAGATACGCAGTATTTT.

The rearrangement joins TRBV5-5 to TRBJ1-1; a possible D gene is TRBD1 (6 bases). V was clipped by 3 bases and J by 1 base, with 13 bases between them. The CDR3 consists of 15 residues. The germline V gene encodes CDR1 SGHKS and CDR2 YYEKEE (reference sequence). The CDR3 sequence is CASSSYPTGNTEAFF. The CDR3 DNA follows: TGTGCCAGCAGCTCCTATCCGACAGGGAACACTGAAGCTTTCTTT. The complete variable domain, with remaining parts taken from reference TRBV5-5 and TRBJ1-1, reads DAGVTQSPTHLIKTRGQQVTLRCSPISGHKSVSWYQQVLGQGPQFIFQYYEKEERGRGNFPDRFSARQFPNYSSELNVNALLLGDSALYLCASSSYPTGNTEAFFGQGTRLTVV.

V gene TRBV6-6 combines with J gene TRBJ1-2, with 8 bases lining up with TRBD1. The length of the CDR3 is 14 residues. In germline, CDR1 is MNHNY, CDR2 SVGAGI (reference sequence). V shed 5 bases, J shed 5 bases, and the junction held 7 bases outside the gene matches. The CDR3 region is CASSTQGAGYGYTF. In DNA, the CDR3 is TGTGCCAGCAGTACTCAGGGGGCTGGGTATGGCTACACCTTC.

To note about this clone: This sample includes further DNA sequences coding for the same CDR3. CDR3 in amino acids: CASSLDYYNEQFF. The CDR3 DNA reads as TGCGCCAGCAGCTTGGACTACTACAATGAGCAGTTCTTC. The rearrangement joins TRBV5-1 to TRBJ2-1; D is unclear. Per germline, CDR1 SGHRS and CDR2 YFSETQ. Trimming took off 0 bases at V and 3 bases at J, with 4 bases between the two ends. This CDR3 comprises 13 residues.

The chain carries TRBV18 and TRBJ1-5; D uncertain. CDR3 length: 14 residues. Germline assignment: CDR1 KGHSH and CDR2 LQKENI. Trimming left V 3 bases short and J 0 bases short, with 6 bases between. CDR3 protein: CASSPENSNQPQHF. In nucleotides, the CDR3 is TGTGCCAGCTCACCGGAGAATAGCAATCAGCCCCAGCATTTT.

V is TRBV6-5 and J is TRBJ1-4; D not certain. The CDR3 covers 15 residues. From germline, CDR1 is MNHEY and CDR2 SVGAGI. Trimming took 4 bases from V and 7 from J, leaving 16 bases between them. This chain's CDR3 is CASSSPAGNREKLFF. DNA of the CDR3: TGTGCCAGCAGTTCGCCAGCAGGTAACCGTGAAAAACTGTTTTTT.

This clone was recorded only once. Here the CDR3 reads CASSFRDRGHNEQFF. CDR3 DNA: TGTGCCAGCAGCTTCCGGGACAGGGGCCACAATGAGCAGTTCTTC. This sequence joins TRBV7-8 and TRBJ2-1; 10 nucleotides line up with TRBD1. CDR1 SGHVS and CDR2 FQNEAQ come from the germline V gene. The CDR3 length is 15 residues. V was pared by 3 bases and J by 5 bases, with 4 bases of the junction left unmatched.

The chain couples TRBV13 to TRBJ1-1, with unresolved D. CDR1 and CDR2 (germline): PRHDT, FYEKMQ (reference sequence). The CDR3 is made up of 13 amino acids. Trimming took off 0 bases at V and 1 base at J, with 3 bases between the two ends. The CDR3, as DNA: TGTGCCAGCAGCTTAGGCGGGAACACTGAAGCTTTCTTT. Translated, it gives CASSLGGNTEAFF.

The gene calls are TRBV18 and TRBJ2-7, with a tentative D call TRBD1 (6 bases). CDR1 KGHSH and CDR2 LQKENI come from the germline V gene. V was pared by 3 bases and J by 4 bases, with 13 bases between. The CDR3 runs 14 residues. The CDR3 sequence is CASSPGTTLYEQYF. The CDR3 DNA follows: TGTGCCAGCTCACCTGGGACAACCTTATACGAGCAGTACTTC.